These T cell receptor beta chains were read from a single sample in a study of cytomegalovirus exposure and HLA in healthy donors. The method was immunoSEQ multiplex PCR; TCRdb's version includes in-frame clones alone and lacks a portion of them. The sample lists 65,000 to 80,000 clones; around 73% were seen once. The source material was PBMCs. The receptors come from a middle-aged woman in good health and CMV-seropositive. Both conserved end residues are part of each CDR3. The D gene is left open where the match is weak. Clone size is stated in some rows and not others, as once, few, many or a class when expanded.

d_call clone_size j_call v_call cdr3_nt cdr3_aa
- - TRBJ1-2 TRBV5-1 TGCGCCAGCAGCTTGGACCCGGGGGACTATGGCTACACCTTC CASSLDPGDYGYTF
TRBD1 - TRBJ2-7 TRBV28 TGTGCCAGCCTGGACAGGGCGGCCTACGAGCAGTACTTC CASLDRAAYEQYF
- few TRBJ2-7 TRBV4-1 TGCGCCAGCAGCCAAGACGGGCAGGGACTCTACGAGCAGTACTTC CASSQDGQGLYEQYF
TRBD1 - TRBJ1-5 TRBV7-8 TGTGCCAGCAGCCGGGACAGTTTTGATCAGCCCCAGCATTTT CASSRDSFDQPQHF
- - TRBJ2-5 TRBV5-1 TGCGCCAGCAGCTTGGCCCGTCAGGGGATAGGAGAGACCCAGTACTTC CASSLARQGIGETQYF
TRBD1 - TRBJ2-7 TRBV7-2 TGTGCCAGCACCACGGGACAGGGGGCCTACGAGCAGTACTTC CASTTGQGAYEQYF
TRBD1 - TRBJ2-3 TRBV6-6 TGTGCCAGCAGTGACAGGGCCCTGGATACGCAGTATTTT CASSDRALDTQYF
TRBD2 - TRBJ2-7 TRBV11-2 TGTGCCAGCAGCTCTCGACTAGCGGGGGCTTCGGGGGAGCAGTACTTC CASSSRLAGASGEQYF
- - TRBJ1-5 TRBV7-8 TGTGCCAGCACCGAGAGCAGCAATCAGCCCCAGCATTTT CASTESSNQPQHF
TRBD1 - TRBJ2-2 TRBV10-3 TGTGCCACGCAACCGACGGACAGGGGCCAAGGGGAGCTGTTTTTT CATQPTDRGQGELFF
TRBD1 once TRBJ1-4 TRBV15 TGTGCCACCAGCAGAGATTTGCTTGGCAGGGGGCTGAATGAAAAACTGTTTTTT CATSRDLLGRGLNEKLFF
TRBD2 - TRBJ2-5 TRBV5-1 TGCGCCAGCAGCTTGGGGACTAGCGGGGATCAAGAGACCCAGTACTTC CASSLGTSGDQETQYF
- - TRBJ1-2 TRBV6-5 TGTGCCAGCAGACAAGGGGGGGACGGCTACACCTTC CASRQGGDGYTF
- once TRBJ1-4 TRBV18 TGTGCCAGCTCACCATTCAGGCGTAATGAAAAACTGTTTTTT CASSPFRRNEKLFF
- - TRBJ2-3 TRBV11-2 TGTGCCAGCAGCAGACCGCTCGGGACTTCCGATACGCAGTATTTT CASSRPLGTSDTQYF
TRBD2 few TRBJ2-3 TRBV30 TGTGCCTGGAGTCAGGGGACTAGCGGGTTTTGGGATACGCAGTATTTT CAWSQGTSGFWDTQYF
- - TRBJ1-2 TRBV7-2 TGTGCCAGCAGCCCGCGGGAGCTAATTACCAACTATGGCTACACCTTC CASSPRELITNYGYTF
- once TRBJ1-1 TRBV28 TGTGCCAGCAGTGGGGAGGGGACTGAAGCTTTCTTT CASSGEGTEAFF
TRBD1 - TRBJ2-2 TRBV5-1 TGCGCCAGCAGCTTGACCGGACAGGCGTTCACCGGGGAGCTGTTTTTT CASSLTGQAFTGELFF
- - TRBJ2-3 TRBV9 TGTGCCAGCAGCAAGTACTTGAGTTTACAGGGCACAGATACGCAGTATTTT CASSKYLSLQGTDTQYF
TRBD1 - TRBJ2-3 TRBV7-6 TGTGCCAGCAGCTTAGAGATGGCAGGGGGCGCCGCAGATACGCAGTATTTT CASSLEMAGGAADTQYF
- - TRBJ1-5 TRBV6-1 TGTGCCAGCCACTTGACTTGGCATCAGCCCCAGCATTTT CASHLTWHQPQHF
- - TRBJ2-3 TRBV6-6 TGTGCCAGCAGCCTAAGGGGGGGGGCATCAGATACGCAGTATTTT CASSLRGGASDTQYF
TRBD1 - TRBJ2-5 TRBV7-6 TGTGCCAGCAGCGTAGTGAAGGGGGCGAAGACCCAGTACTTC CASSVVKGAKTQYF
- - TRBJ1-6 TRBV6-5 TGTGCCAGCAGTAAGTCGACAGGTTCACCCCTCCACTTT CASSKSTGSPLHF
TRBD2 - TRBJ2-5 TRBV4-1 TGCGCCAGCAGGCCCCAAACTAGCGGGGAAGAGACCCAGTACTTC CASRPQTSGEETQYF
TRBD1 once TRBJ1-1 TRBV7-9 TGTGCCAGCAGCCGGGACAGCATCATGAAGTTGGCTTTCTTT CASSRDSIMKLAFF
- - TRBJ2-3 TRBV5-1 TGCGCCAGCAGCTTAAGAGGGGGCGGGGGCACAGATACGCAGTATTTT CASSLRGGGGTDTQYF
TRBD2 - TRBJ2-6 TRBV7-3 TGTGCCAGCAGCAGATCCGGGACTAGCGTGTCTGGGGCCAACGTCCTGACTTTC CASSRSGTSVSGANVLTF
- - TRBJ2-7 TRBV10-3 TGTGCCATCAGGGACGGGGCAGGGGGGTCCTACGAGCAGTACTTC CAIRDGAGGSYEQYF
- - TRBJ2-6 TRBV7-3 TGTGCCAGCAGCTTACAGTCCCCCTCTGGGGCCAACGTCCTGACTTTC CASSLQSPSGANVLTF
- - TRBJ1-1 TRBV7-2 TGTGCCAGCAGCCCCGGGGTCCTCGATGAAGCTTTCTTT CASSPGVLDEAFF
- once TRBJ2-7 TRBV9 TGTGCCAGCAGCGATCTAACAGGGAAGCCCCCCTACGAGCAGTACTTC CASSDLTGKPPYEQYF
- - TRBJ2-7 TRBV9 TGTGCCAGCAGCGAGGGGACCGGGAGCGCCGAGCAGTACTTC CASSEGTGSAEQYF
- once TRBJ1-5 TRBV6-5 TGTGCCAGCAGTTACGGAGGGGACGGCAATCAGCCCCAGCATTTT CASSYGGDGNQPQHF
- - TRBJ2-5 TRBV19 TGTGCCAGTAGTATTCTTGGCAGACAAGAGACCCAGTACTTC CASSILGRQETQYF
- few TRBJ1-2 TRBV20-1 TGCAGTGCCCCCCCGCAGTGGGGCTACACCTTC CSAPPQWGYTF
TRBD2 - TRBJ2-1 TRBV7-3 TGTGCCAGCAGCTCACGGACTAGCGGGGGGCGCTCCTACAATGAGCAGTTCTTC CASSSRTSGGRSYNEQFF
- - TRBJ2-7 TRBV7-6 TGTGCCAGCAGCCCCGGGTCCGGGTCGGGGCAGTACTTC CASSPGSGSGQYF
TRBD1 - TRBJ1-5 TRBV28 TGTGCCAGCAGTACCGGACAGGGGGATCAGCCCCAGCATTTT CASSTGQGDQPQHF
- - TRBJ1-2 TRBV10-3 TGTGCCATCAGTGATCAGGGAAGCTATGGCTACACCTTC CAISDQGSYGYTF
TRBD2 - TRBJ2-3 TRBV9 TGTGCCAGCAGCGTCGGGGCGGGGGGGTCCTTCCATACGCAGTATTTT CASSVGAGGSFHTQYF
- few TRBJ2-2 TRBV1 TGCACCAGCAGCCAAGATGGACTAGCGGGGGCCCCGTGCGCGAACACCGGGGAGCTGTTTTTT CTSSQDGLAGAPCANTGELFF
- - TRBJ1-1 TRBV5-5 TGTGCCAGCAGCTTGGCCCGGCAGGGAGGAACTGAAGCTTTCTTT CASSLARQGGTEAFF
- - TRBJ1-2 TRBV4-1 TGCGCCAGCACCCCAAGTACCAGGCAGGACTATGGCTACACCTTC CASTPSTRQDYGYTF
TRBD1 - TRBJ2-1 TRBV5-4 TGTGCCAGCAGCCTCCACCCCCCGGGACAGGGGGCAGCCTACAATGAGCAGTTCTTC CASSLHPPGQGAAYNEQFF
TRBD1 once TRBJ1-6 TRBV5-4 TGTGCCAGCAGCTCGCGGACAGGGACCTATAATTCACCCCTCCACTTT CASSSRTGTYNSPLHF
TRBD2 - TRBJ2-3 TRBV6-4 TGTGCCAGCAGTGACTCTATTAGCGGGGGTGGAGATACGCAGTATTTT CASSDSISGGGDTQYF
- - TRBJ1-1 TRBV5-1 TGCGCCAGCAGCTTGGCAGGGGATTGGACTGAAGCTTTCTTT CASSLAGDWTEAFF
TRBD1 - TRBJ2-1 TRBV5-4 TGTGCCAGCAGCACGACAGGGGTCGGCAATGAGCAGTTCTTC CASSTTGVGNEQFF
- - TRBJ2-5 TRBV7-7 TGTGCCAGCAGCTTAACGGAGAGTGTGGAGACCCAGTACTTC CASSLTESVETQYF
- - TRBJ2-2 TRBV7-3 TGTGCCAGCAGCTCCGGTGGGAACACCGGGGAGCTGTTTTTT CASSSGGNTGELFF
TRBD1 once TRBJ2-3 TRBV7-9 TGTGCCAGCAGCTTAGGGACAGGGAAAGATACGCAGTATTTT CASSLGTGKDTQYF
TRBD1 - TRBJ1-1 TRBV7-8 TGTGCCAGCAGCCCGACAACAGGGGTAACTGAAGCTTTCTTT CASSPTTGVTEAFF
- - TRBJ2-7 TRBV2 TGTGCCAGCATGACGGGACTTACCTACGAGCAGTACTTC CASMTGLTYEQYF